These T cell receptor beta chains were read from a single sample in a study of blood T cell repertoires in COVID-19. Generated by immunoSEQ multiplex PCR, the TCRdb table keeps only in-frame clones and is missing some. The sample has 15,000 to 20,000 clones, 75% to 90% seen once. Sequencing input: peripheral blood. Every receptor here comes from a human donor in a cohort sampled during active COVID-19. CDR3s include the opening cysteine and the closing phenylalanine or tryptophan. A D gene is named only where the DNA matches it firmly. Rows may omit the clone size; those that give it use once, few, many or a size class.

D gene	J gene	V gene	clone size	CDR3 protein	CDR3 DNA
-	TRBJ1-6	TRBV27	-	CASRTQGTYNSPLHF	TGTGCCAGCAGAACGCAGGGAACCTATAATTCACCCCTCCACTTT
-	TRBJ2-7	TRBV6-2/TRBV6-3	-	CASSSPRAVYEQYF	TGTGCCAGCAGTTCCCCCAGGGCCGTCTACGAGCAGTACTTC
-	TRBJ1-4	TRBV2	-	CASRVGDEKLFF	TGTGCCAGCAGGGTAGGGGATGAAAAACTGTTTTTT
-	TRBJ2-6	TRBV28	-	CASSFAGSGANVLTF	TGTGCCAGCAGTTTTGCCGGTTCCGGGGCCAACGTCCTGACTTTC
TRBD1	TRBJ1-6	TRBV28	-	CASRLRSPGQGMSPPLHF	TGTGCCAGCAGACTCCGTTCGCCGGGACAGGGAATGAGTCCACCCCTCCACTTT
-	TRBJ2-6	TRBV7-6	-	CASSKSSGANVLTF	TGTGCCAGCAGCAAATCTTCTGGGGCCAACGTCCTGACTTTC
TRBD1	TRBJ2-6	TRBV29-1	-	CSVGQGGANVLTF	TGCAGCGTTGGACAGGGCGGGGCCAACGTCCTGACTTTC
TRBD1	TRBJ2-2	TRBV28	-	CASRTDRGRTTGELFF	TGTGCCAGCAGGACCGACAGGGGGCGAACCACCGGGGAGCTGTTTTTT
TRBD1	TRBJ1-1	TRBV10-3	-	CAISTPDRVEAFF	TGTGCCATCAGTACCCCTGACAGGGTGGAAGCTTTCTTT
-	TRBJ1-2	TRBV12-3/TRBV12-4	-	CASSPQQGNGYTF	TGTGCCAGCAGTCCCCAACAGGGTAATGGCTACACCTTC
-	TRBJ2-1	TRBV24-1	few	CATSDIQGYNEQFF	TGTGCCACCAGTGATATTCAGGGCTACAATGAGCAGTTCTTC
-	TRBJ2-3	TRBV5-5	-	CASSLVGAGGTDTQYF	TGTGCCAGCAGCTTGGTTGGGGCAGGGGGCACAGATACGCAGTATTTT
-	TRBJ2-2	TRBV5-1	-	CASEPSGGKGIGELFF	TGCGCCAGCGAACCCTCTGGAGGGAAGGGAATCGGGGAGCTGTTTTTT
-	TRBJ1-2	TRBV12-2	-	CASRLVLRRSRPYGYTF	TGTGCAAGTCGCTTAGTATTAAGGAGGAGCCGTCCCTATGGCTACACCTTC
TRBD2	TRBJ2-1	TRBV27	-	CASSSLGTSGSHEQFF	TGTGCCAGCAGTTCCCTTGGGACTAGCGGGAGTCATGAGCAGTTCTTC
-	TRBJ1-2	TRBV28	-	CASSRMGALKYGYTF	TGTGCCAGCAGTAGGATGGGGGCCCTTAAATATGGCTACACCTTC
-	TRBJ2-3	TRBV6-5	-	CASSYGGRGTDTQYF	TGTGCCAGCAGTTACGGTGGGCGGGGCACAGATACGCAGTATTTT
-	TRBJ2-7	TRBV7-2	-	CASSTYRDGEQYF	TGTGCCAGCAGCACCTACAGGGACGGCGAGCAGTACTTC
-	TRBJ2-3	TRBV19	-	CASSIPRSGTDTQYF	TGTGCCAGTAGTATACCTAGGTCTGGCACAGATACGCAGTATTTT
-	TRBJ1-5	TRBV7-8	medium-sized	CASSPGQGNQPQHF	TGTGCCAGCAGCCCGGGACAAGGTAATCAGCCCCAGCATTTT
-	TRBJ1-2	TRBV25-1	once	CASSEAGTSYGYTF	TGTGCCAGCAGTGAGGCAGGGACATCCTATGGCTACACCTTC
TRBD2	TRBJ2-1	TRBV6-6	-	CASRGLAGSSYNEQFF	TGTGCCAGCAGAGGACTAGCGGGGAGCTCCTACAATGAGCAGTTCTTC
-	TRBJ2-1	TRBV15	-	CATSRRSGTLFDEQFF	TGTGCCACCAGCAGAAGATCCGGGACACTCTTCGATGAGCAGTTCTTC
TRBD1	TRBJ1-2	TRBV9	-	CASSLSTGGPFGYGYTF	TGTGCCAGCAGCTTATCGACAGGGGGCCCGTTCGGCTATGGCTACACCTTC
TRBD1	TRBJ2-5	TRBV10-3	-	CAISGPLKDRGAETQYF	TGTGCCATCAGTGGTCCCCTTAAAGACAGGGGGGCAGAGACCCAGTACTTC
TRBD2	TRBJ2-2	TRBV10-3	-	CASGTSGENTGELFF	TGTGCCAGCGGGACTAGCGGGGAGAACACCGGGGAGCTGTTTTTT
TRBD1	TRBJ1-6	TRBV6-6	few	CASSPGTGVINSPLHF	TGTGCCAGCAGTCCCGGGACAGGCGTCATTAATTCACCCCTCCACTTT
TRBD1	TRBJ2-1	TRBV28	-	CASSARQGKGYNEQFF	TGTGCCAGCAGTGCCCGACAGGGAAAAGGGTACAATGAGCAGTTCTTC
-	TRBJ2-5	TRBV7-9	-	CASSPRTGEETQYF	TGTGCCAGCAGCCCCCGGACGGGGGAAGAGACCCAGTACTTC
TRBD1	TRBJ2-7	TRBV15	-	CATSSYRGAIYEQYF	TGTGCCACCAGCAGCTACAGGGGCGCGATCTACGAGCAGTACTTC
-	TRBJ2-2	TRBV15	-	CATSRDLSRELFF	TGTGCCACCAGCAGAGATCTTAGTAGGGAGCTGTTTTTT
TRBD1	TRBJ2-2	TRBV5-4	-	CASSTGTGGVMGELFF	TGTGCCAGCAGCACGGGGACAGGGGGCGTTATGGGGGAGCTGTTTTTT
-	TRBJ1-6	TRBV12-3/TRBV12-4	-	CASTASLNSPLHF	TGTGCCAGCACGGCTAGCCTCAATTCACCCCTCCACTTT
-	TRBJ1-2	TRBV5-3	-	CARSLAKYGYTF	TGTGCCAGAAGCTTGGCTAAGTATGGCTACACCTTC
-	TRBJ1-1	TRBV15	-	CATSRPSSAEAFF	TGTGCCACCAGCCGTCCGTCGAGTGCAGAAGCTTTCTTT
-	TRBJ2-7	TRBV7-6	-	CASSLVQVGEQYF	TGTGCCAGCAGCTTAGTGCAGGTTGGGGAGCAGTACTTC
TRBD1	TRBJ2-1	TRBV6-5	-	CASRPTGPSYNEQFF	TGTGCCAGCAGACCGACAGGGCCATCCTACAATGAGCAGTTCTTC
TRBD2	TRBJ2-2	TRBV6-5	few	CASIRLAGDTGELFF	TGTGCCAGCATCCGACTAGCGGGAGACACCGGGGAGCTGTTTTTT
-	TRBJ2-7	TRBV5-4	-	CASSLGQRTYEQYF	TGTGCCAGCAGCCTAGGACAGCGAACCTACGAGCAGTACTTC
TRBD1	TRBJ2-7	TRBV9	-	CASSVGVRQGVHEQYF	TGTGCCAGCAGCGTAGGTGTCCGACAGGGGGTCCACGAGCAGTACTTC
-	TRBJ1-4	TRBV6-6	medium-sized	CASRGKNEKLFF	TGTGCGTCACGAGGGAAGAATGAAAAACTGTTTTTT
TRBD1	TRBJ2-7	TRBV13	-	CASSRPGQGFDEQYF	TGTGCCAGCAGCAGACCGGGACAGGGGTTCGACGAGCAGTACTTC
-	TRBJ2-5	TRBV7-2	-	CASSLGSGSSGETQYF	TGTGCCAGCAGCTTAGGGTCCGGGAGTTCAGGAGAGACCCAGTACTTC
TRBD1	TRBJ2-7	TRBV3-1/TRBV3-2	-	CASSLMGTGSEQYF	TGTGCCAGCAGCCTGATGGGGACAGGAAGCGAGCAGTACTTC
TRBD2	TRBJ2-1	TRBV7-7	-	CASSPGLAAYNEQFF	TGTGCCAGCAGCCCTGGACTAGCGGCCTACAATGAGCAGTTCTTC
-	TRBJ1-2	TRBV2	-	CASSMEGRTGYTF	TGTGCCAGCAGTATGGAGGGGAGGACTGGCTACACCTTC
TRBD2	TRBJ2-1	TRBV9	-	CASSARGRLTSGNNEQFF	TGTGCCAGCAGCGCAAGGGGGCGTCTGACTAGCGGGAACAATGAGCAGTTCTTC
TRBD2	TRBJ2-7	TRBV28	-	CASSVTSGSSEQYF	TGTGCCAGCAGTGTGACTAGCGGGTCTAGCGAGCAGTACTTC
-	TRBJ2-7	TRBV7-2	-	CASSRYSGGGPYEQYF	TGTGCCAGCAGCCGTTATAGTGGCGGCGGGCCCTACGAGCAGTACTTC
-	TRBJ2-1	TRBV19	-	CASSTTQRSQRGEQFF	TGTGCCAGTAGTACAACTCAGCGGTCGCAACGTGGTGAGCAGTTCTTC
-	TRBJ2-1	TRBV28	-	CASSLPSLLGGSYNEQFF	TGTGCCAGCAGTTTACCCTCTTTGTTGGGGGGCTCCTACAATGAGCAGTTCTTC
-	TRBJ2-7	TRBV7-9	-	CASSSKQGSSYEQYF	TGTGCCAGCAGCTCCAAACAGGGAAGCTCCTACGAGCAGTACTTC
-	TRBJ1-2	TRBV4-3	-	CASSQDLILGGFNYGYTF	TGCGCCAGCAGCCAAGATCTAATCCTAGGAGGGTTTAACTATGGCTACACCTTC
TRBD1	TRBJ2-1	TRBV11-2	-	CASSLNRGRGEQFF	TGTGCCAGCAGCTTGAACAGGGGGCGAGGTGAGCAGTTCTTC
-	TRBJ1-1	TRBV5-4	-	CATYAGSGTGTEAFF	TGTGCCACCTACGCGGGGTCTGGAACTGGCACTGAAGCTTTCTTT